Here is one T cell receptor (beta chain) with its context. Its antigen is not yet known. Base qualities are not at hand, and no much larger clone is one base apart. The data derive from a study of cytomegalovirus exposure and HLA in healthy donors (dated by TCRdb to 2015 to 2018). As for the study more broadly: An earlier analysis of roughly 630 of the donors reported more than 250 Gb of sequence data and 100 million to 140 million unique TCR beta sequences from 150 million to 200 million T cells. Across around 400 genotyped donors of the cohort, an average of about 220,000 unique TCR beta nucleotide sequences per donor were sequenced, and around 19% of those sequences were non-productive. To predict cytomegalovirus infection status, the study combined high-throughput TCR immunosequencing, statistical association of individual TCRs with disease status, and machine learning. The later analysis used no new phenotypic data to find candidate immune exposures, relying instead on TCR beta sequences and their occurrence across donors. The T cell repertoires of around 670 subjects were profiled by immunosequencing and related to cytomegalovirus serostatus. Class I and class II HLA loci were covered by the typing at four-digit resolution. In a later genetic analysis, genome-wide SNP genotypes for about 55% of the roughly 700 donors were used, and that subset was treated as a discovery cohort. An early release that covered about 600 HLA-typed donors contained approximately 300 gigabases of sequencing data and tens of millions of unique TCR sequences. In a later analysis, previously published TCR beta repertoires from 666 donors were re-analyzed and high-resolution HLA genotyping was added so that TCR occurrence patterns could be studied. Alongside the repertoire data, information on donor age, sex, ethnicity and CMV serostatus was compiled. Of the approximately 400 genotyped donors, approximately 82% fell in the genetic ancestry cluster associated with self-reported Caucasian donors. An earlier analysis of 450 to 750 of the donors used high-throughput TCR beta sequencing to judge whether each TCR beta V gene segment behaved as functional or pseudogenic. The study was designed to test whether signatures of past pathogen exposure could be identified by cataloging public T cell receptors. Roughly five DR-DQ haplotypes were treated as single units for association and clustering because of strong linkage in the cohort. Besides the first cohort of 550 to 750 subjects, a separate validation cohort made up of about 120 different subjects was used. All discovery cohort repertoires had been generated using a single sequencing platform. Typing coverage differed by locus: A, B, C, DRB1 and DQB1 were typed in roughly 620-630 donors, DQA1 in approximately 520, DPA1 in 600 to 610, and DPB1 in 450 to 480.

In total, more than 500 healthy bone marrow donors made up the cohort. At the time of sampling, every cohort member was nominally healthy, though immune exposures that went unrecorded were likely present. The donor was CMV seropositive and was included in the group of approximately 310 seropositive cohort members. A peripheral blood sample was collected from each donor, and TCR beta sequencing was performed on peripheral blood mononuclear cells. The Qiagen DNeasy Blood Extraction Kit was used to extract genomic DNA from the blood cell samples. Based on the germline V gene (reference sequence), the CDR1 and CDR2 sequences are SEHNR and FQNEAQ. V loses 4 bases at its end and J loses 6 bases; junction bases beyond the gene matches: 16. Taken from cysteine to phenylalanine, the CDR3 has 19 residues. Solely the CDR3 DNA is kept, with 57 bases framed from the first base. To prepare the library, the immunoSEQ multiplex PCR assay was applied. The multiplex PCR relied on a mix of 60 forward primers for TCR Vbeta segments and 13 reverse primers for TCR Jbeta segments. A multiplex PCR assay on genomic DNA amplified the CDR3 region of rearranged TCR beta genes. On the Illumina HiSeq System, the amplified TCR beta libraries were sequenced as 87-base-pair reads. As for how the authors treated the data: A later analysis counted about 82 million unique TCR beta chains across the 700 or so repertoires, and about 10 million of these chains were shared by at least two donors. To remove PCR and sequencing errors, raw reads were error-corrected and collapsed into unique sequences using a nearest-neighbor algorithm that merged closely related sequences. V, D and J gene segments were assigned by aligning CDR3 sequences to IMGT reference sequences. For a sequence to be retained, a match of at least six nucleotides was required to both a V gene segment and a J gene segment. Rearrangements were called productive when the CDR3 lacked stop codons and stayed in frame with V and J; all others were non-productive. CDR3 was defined by IMGT convention, running from the second conserved V-encoded cysteine to the conserved J-encoded phenylalanine. The earlier analysis of about 640 of the donors excluded any sequence lacking an unambiguous match to a single V gene segment. An earlier analysis of a few hundred of the donors classified V segments as functional when productive rearrangements were above 56.7% and as segregating when the standard deviation between donors was above 5%. To diagnose cytomegalovirus status from the catalog of TCR beta chain sequences, a statistical classification framework was built. V and J gene assignment, in a later analysis, came from comparing TCR nucleotide sequences with IMGT/GENE-DB human TR gene sequences. Using the TCRdist pipeline, a later analysis assigned CDR3 sequences along with most-parsimonious VDJ recombination scenarios. A later analysis defined each TCR beta chain by its CDR3 amino acid sequence plus V-gene family, and excluded reads lacking a unique V-gene family. As a way to deal with suspected cross-contamination and a sequencing artifact, a later analysis dropped roughly 600 nucleotide sequences that were highly shared and had low generation probability. In a later analysis, a clonal expansion index for each public chain was calculated from normalized within-repertoire ranks of inferred template counts. In a later analysis, generation probabilities were computed with a VDJ recombination model fitted to out-of-frame rearrangements, and the resulting probabilities were checked against IGoR. In a later analysis, TCR-TCR, TCR-HLA and TCR-CMV co-occurrence was scored with hypergeometric tests, and a repertoire-size bias correction was applied to TCR pairs. In a later analysis, false discovery rates were estimated by permuting HLA or CMV assignments 20 times. In a later analysis, co-occurring TCRs were grouped using DBSCAN, and TCRdist sequence similarity was added for clustering within HLA-allele-positive subsets. For co-occurrence clustering, repertoires with fewer than 30,000 or more than 120,000 public chains were excluded, along with a handful of repertoires with anomalous nucleotide sharing. Sourced from immuneACCESS, this table was stored by TCRdb with only in-frame sequences that have V and J called. A share of the clones is absent; for the studies checked, an unresolved V gene accounts for under half, and the remainder has no known explanation. The V and J calls and clone size are taken from that table; D and trimming were inferred from the DNA. For this sample there are 130,000 or so clones; about two thirds appear just once. The ten largest account for 6.6% of the sample.

On the study overall, not on this receptor specifically: Because counts were too low, roughly 17 rarely observed V segments, including chromosome 9 orphons, were left out of the earlier analysis of a few hundred of the donors. A later analysis found that HLA-associated TCR beta chains were more clonally expanded and had lower generation probabilities than equally common non-associated chains. Because the 87-base-pair reads could not distinguish some IMGT-functional V segments, including TRBV6-2 and TRBV6-3, those segments were excluded. A further reported finding was that TCR beta sequences accurately predicted the HLA-A and HLA-B alleles for most subjects in the first cohort. Several of the top co-occurrence clusters appeared to be linked to parvovirus B19, influenza, CMV and Epstein-Barr virus, according to a later analysis. In both the original and validation cohorts, the classifier was reported to diagnose cytomegalovirus status with high specificity and sensitivity. The study listed 150 to 200 TCR beta chains as associated with cytomegalovirus. Linkage disequilibrium might explain the correlated functional status among segregating V segments, but an unknown experimental factor could not be excluded. Assigning TCR associations to individual alleles was difficult when HLA alleles, especially DR and DQ, strongly co-occurred. The cohort was sequenced for TCR beta chains only, and without alpha or paired-chain data the features that could be detected were limited. CMV serostatus was the only immune exposure information available for the cohort. According to a later analysis, most CMV-associated TCR beta chains appeared to be HLA-restricted, and the HLA associations seemed to be driven largely by CMV exposure. In an earlier analysis of roughly 500 of the donors, most TCR beta V segments appeared in productive rearrangements about 87% or about 30% of the time, broadly matching IMGT annotations. According to a later analysis, TCR association rates differed among HLA loci, with DRB1 alleles showing the most associated TCRs and HLA-C alleles showing the fewest. Compared with the approximately 600-donor mean, donors in an Asian-associated ancestry cluster had fewer N-insertions in productive TCRs, according to a later genetic analysis. Because HLA typing was missing for some donors at each locus, association tests included only the typed subset. While some public TCRs were present in many individuals, most TCR sequences turned up only very rarely across donors. Three of the identified cytomegalovirus-associated TCR beta chains were confirmed in vitro to be specific for cytomegalovirus antigens. The authors suggested that the approach could potentially be extended to other disease states and immunological phenotypes. In a later analysis, 15,000 to 20,000 TCR beta sequences were associated with specific HLA alleles at a false discovery rate of 0.05. Roughly uniform sequencing depth across donors was assumed in presence/absence analyses, although this assumption may not hold. In a later genetic analysis, a missense DCLRE1C variant was associated with V-gene and J-gene trimming of TCR beta chains, and the association was replicated in an independent cohort. A group of highly shared sequence variants was considered likely to be a technical artifact of the sequencing pipeline.

The receptor was derived from a man aged 40-50 years in good health and CMV-seropositive. The sequenced material came from PBMCs. The rearranged segments are TRBV7-9 and TRBJ2-5, with 14 bases in between that match TRBD2. This receptor has the CDR3 CASSSFGGTSGRTKKTQYF. The sequenced DNA is TGTGCCAGCAGCTCCTTTGGGGGGACTAGCGGGAGAACGAAAAAGACCCAGTACTTC. Supplemented by the reference TRBV7-9 and TRBJ2-5 proteins around the CDR3, the complete variable domain is DTGVSQNPRHKITKRGQNVTFRCDPISEHNRLYWYRQTLGQGPEFLTYFQNEAQLEKSRLLSDRFSAERPKGSFSTLEIQRTEQGDSAMYLCASSSFGGTSGRTKKTQYFGPGTRLLVL.